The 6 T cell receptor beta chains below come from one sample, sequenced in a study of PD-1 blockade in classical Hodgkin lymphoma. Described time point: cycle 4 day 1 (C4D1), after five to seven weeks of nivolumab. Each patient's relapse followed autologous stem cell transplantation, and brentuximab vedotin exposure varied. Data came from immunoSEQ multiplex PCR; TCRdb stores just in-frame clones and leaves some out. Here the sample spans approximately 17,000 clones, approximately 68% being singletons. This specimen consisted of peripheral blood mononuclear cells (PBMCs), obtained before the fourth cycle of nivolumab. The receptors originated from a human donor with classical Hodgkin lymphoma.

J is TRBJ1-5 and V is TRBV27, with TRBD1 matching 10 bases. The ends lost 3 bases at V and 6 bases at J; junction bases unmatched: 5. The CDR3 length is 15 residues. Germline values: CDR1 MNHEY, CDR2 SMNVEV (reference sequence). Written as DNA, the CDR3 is TGTGCCAGCAGTTTCGGGACAGGGGCGGGTCAGCCCCAGCATTTT. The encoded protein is CASSFGTGAGQPQHF.

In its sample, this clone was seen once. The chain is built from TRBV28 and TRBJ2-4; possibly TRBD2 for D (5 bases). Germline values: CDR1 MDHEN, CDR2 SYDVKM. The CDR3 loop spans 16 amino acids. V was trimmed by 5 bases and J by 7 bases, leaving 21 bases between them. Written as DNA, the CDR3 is TGTGCCAGCAGTCCCCTCCCCCAACTAGATTCGAACATTCAGTACTTC. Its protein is CASSPLPQLDSNIQYF.

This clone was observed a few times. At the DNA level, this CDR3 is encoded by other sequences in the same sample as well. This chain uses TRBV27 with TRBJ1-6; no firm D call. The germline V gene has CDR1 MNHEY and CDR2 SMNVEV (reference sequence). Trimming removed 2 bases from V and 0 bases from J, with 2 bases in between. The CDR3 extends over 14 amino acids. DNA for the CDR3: TGTGCCAGCAGTTTAGACTCCTATAATTCACCCCTCCACTTT. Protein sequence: CASSLDSYNSPLHF.

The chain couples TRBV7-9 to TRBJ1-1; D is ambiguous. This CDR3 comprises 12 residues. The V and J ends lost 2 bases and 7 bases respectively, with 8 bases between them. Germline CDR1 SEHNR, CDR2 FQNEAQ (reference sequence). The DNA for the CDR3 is TGTGCCAGCAGCTTACAAGCGGTTGAAGCTTTCTTT. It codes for CASSLQAVEAFF.

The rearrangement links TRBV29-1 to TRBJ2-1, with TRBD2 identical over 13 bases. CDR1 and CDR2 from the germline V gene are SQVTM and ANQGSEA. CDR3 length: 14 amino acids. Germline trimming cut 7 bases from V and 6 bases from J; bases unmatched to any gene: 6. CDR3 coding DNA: TGCAGCGGAGCCGGGACTAGCGGGACCAATGAGCAGTTCTTC. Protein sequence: CSGAGTSGTNEQFF.

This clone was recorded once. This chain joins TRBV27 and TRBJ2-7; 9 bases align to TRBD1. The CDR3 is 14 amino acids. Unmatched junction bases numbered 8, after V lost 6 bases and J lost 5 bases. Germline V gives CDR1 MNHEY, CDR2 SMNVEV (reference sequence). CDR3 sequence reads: CASSSWDREHEQYF. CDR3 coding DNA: TGTGCCAGCAGCTCCTGGGACAGGGAACACGAGCAGTACTTC.